This TCR beta chain appears in the sequencing data of a study of identical twins. Points from the study as a whole: In cord blood, abundant beta clonotypes had fewer insertions; memory showed no trend.

Everyone who donated was a healthy Caucasian. Notes on this clonotype: Its antigen is unidentified. One junction end disagrees with the germline gene, perhaps due to a read error.

TCRdb independently ran MiXCR on the 5' RACE reads; one entry per CDR3 protein. The sample consists of about 690,000 distinct CDR3 sequences, about 20% of them appearing once. CDR3 length equals 16 residues. Germline V gene data show CDR1 as MNHEY and CDR2 as SVGAGI. The same data also went into a second study, on T cells expressing NK-cell markers. As that report states: Sorted CD3+CD56+NKG2C+, CD3+CD56+NKG2C- and CD3+CD56-NKG2C+ T-cell subsets were beta-chain profiled. With an anti-gamma-delta TCR antibody, sorting in several experiments was kept to alpha-beta TCR T cells.

This TCR was recovered from a young woman in good health. The source material was PBMCs. The gene calls are TRBV6-5 and TRBJ2-3; a possible D gene is TRBD2 (5 bases). CDR3 sequence: CAGSYTVTNLLFTQYF. The DNA for the CDR3 is TGTGCCGGCAGTTACACAGTGACTAACCTTCTCTTTACGCAGTATTTT.